This T cell receptor beta chain was sequenced in a study of human T cells and chemical hapten exposure. V was trimmed by 1 base and J by 0 bases, leaving 7 bases between them. The CDR3 loop spans 14 amino acids. The germline V gene has CDR1 LNHNV and CDR2 YYDKDF (reference sequence). Authors' processing steps: Sampled TCR counts reached a median of approximately 100,000 per sample, with values ranging from about 23,224 to 700,000. A single record per CDR3 protein comes from TCRdb applying MiXCR to the RACE reads. Here the V and J calls rest on TCRdb's processing, not on the authors' analysis. Counted here are about 160,000 distinct CDR3 sequences, 25% to 35% occurring once; the ten biggest clones make up approximately 2.1%. The sample's time point: patch test 3, about 24 weeks after DPC sensitization. Treatment noted: therapeutic diphenylcyclopropenone sensitization with weekly scalp DPC. This clonotype was picked up a small number of times.

This clonotype originated in a woman younger than 30 with alopecia areata. Some clones in this sample may be carry-over from other donors' samples. Sequencing used whole blood, obtained in connection with sensitization to the hapten diphenylcyclopropenone (DPC). This sequence joins TRBV15 and TRBJ2-7; the D gene is possibly TRBD1 (6 bases). CDR3 in DNA: TGTGCCACCAGCAGAGCCAGGGGCTCCTACGAGCAGTACTTC. This codes for CATSRARGSYEQYF.